The entry below gives a single TCR beta chain sequence along with its context. The CDR3 consists of 14 residues. The data are from a study of blood T cell repertoires in COVID-19. The repertoire was sequenced with immunoSEQ multiplex PCR; TCRdb's copy has only in-frame clones and lacks some. The sample includes some 100,000 clones, about 89% of them seen just once. Material for sequencing was peripheral blood. J is TRBJ1-1 and V is TRBV12-1; the DNA was not used to check the table's D call, TRBD1. TRBV12-1 is a pseudogene segment. This TCR was sampled from a man between 60 and 70 years old with acute or convalescent COVID-19. CDR3 sequence: CASSLRHPGTEAFF. CDR3 bases: TGTGCCAGCAGCCTTAGACACCCTGGGACTGAAGCTTTCTTT.